This TCR beta chain is drawn from a study of blood T cell repertoires in COVID-19. In the study overall: Sites across the United States, Italy and Spain contributed samples from acute and convalescent COVID-19. PBMCs, B-cell-depleted T cells, or T cells provided the cDNA or gDNA that made up the material.

Study processing details: The assay estimated nucleated cells by amplifying reference gene primers. Here immunoSEQ multiplex PCR was the method, and the copy in TCRdb shows in-frame clones only, minus some. The D gene and trimming were derived from the DNA, and the V and J assignments and clone size from that table. This table holds just over 75,000 clones, approximately 84% found once. Trimming left V 8 bases short and J 4 bases short, with 9 bases between. The CDR3 loop spans 11 amino acids. Germline V gene data show CDR1 as MNHNY and CDR2 as SVGAGI (reference sequence). Sequenced sample: peripheral blood. The chain carries TRBV6-6 and TRBJ2-7, with a weak D call TRBD2 (5 bases). This TCR was recovered from a man in his 60s with active or convalescent COVID-19. CDR3 sequence reads: CASRGSYEQYF. As DNA, the CDR3 is TGTGCCAGCCGGGGTTCGTACGAGCAGTACTTC.